Listed below are T cell receptor beta chains from one sample, sequenced in a study of PD-1 blockade in classical Hodgkin lymphoma. Sequencing used immunoSEQ multiplex PCR; TCRdb keeps in-frame clones, though not all of them. The sample contains roughly 77,000 clones, about 93% of which appear only once. Sequences were obtained from peripheral blood mononuclear cells (PBMCs). The receptor source for this set is a human donor with classical Hodgkin lymphoma. Each CDR3 is given with its conserved first and last residue. D genes are given only for firm matches. For some rows the clone size is stated as once, few or many, or as a class when expanded; others skip it.

J	V	size	D	CDR3	DNA
TRBJ2-5	TRBV18	-	-	CASSPAGAEETQYF	TGTGCCAGCTCACCGGCCGGGGCCGAAGAGACCCAGTACTTC
TRBJ2-3	TRBV11-2	-	TRBD1	CASTTRGPTDTQYF	TGTGCCAGCACCACGAGGGGGCCCACAGATACGCAGTATTTT
TRBJ1-1	TRBV28	-	-	CASKPNPTGNTEAFF	TGTGCCAGCAAACCGAATCCTACAGGGAACACTGAAGCTTTCTTT
TRBJ2-4	TRBV27	-	TRBD2	CASSNRLAGAKNIQYF	TGTGCCAGCAGTAACCGACTAGCCGGAGCCAAAAACATTCAGTACTTC
TRBJ2-2	TRBV19	-	-	CASSIQGRGTGELFF	TGTGCCAGTAGTATCCAGGGGAGAGGGACCGGGGAGCTGTTTTTT
TRBJ2-7	TRBV4-3	-	-	CASSQAGTHSVHEQYF	TGCGCCAGCAGCCAAGCCGGGACCCATAGCGTCCACGAGCAGTACTTC
TRBJ2-5	TRBV5-1	-	-	CASSLARETQYF	TGCGCCAGCAGCTTGGCCAGGGAGACCCAGTACTTC
TRBJ2-3	TRBV15	-	TRBD1	CATSRDRAGGSDTQYF	TGTGCCACCAGCAGAGATCGGGCAGGGGGCTCGGATACGCAGTATTTT
TRBJ2-7	TRBV5-1	-	-	CASSSAGAASYEQYF	TGCGCCAGCAGCTCCGCAGGGGCGGCTTCCTACGAGCAGTACTTC
TRBJ2-7	TRBV5-4	-	TRBD1	CASSFGQASDEQYF	TGTGCCAGCAGCTTTGGACAGGCGAGCGACGAGCAGTACTTC
TRBJ2-5	TRBV18	-	-	CASSPQQMGETQYF	TGTGCCAGCTCACCACAACAGATGGGGGAGACCCAGTACTTC
TRBJ2-3	TRBV2	-	TRBD1	CASSKSRRQGSTDTQYF	TGTGCCAGCAGTAAAAGCCGGCGACAGGGGAGTACAGATACGCAGTATTTT
TRBJ2-3	TRBV5-1	-	-	CASSLDGRATDTQYF	TGCGCCAGCAGCTTGGACGGCAGGGCTACAGATACGCAGTATTTT
TRBJ2-1	TRBV28	-	TRBD2	CASSELAGGHNEQFF	TGTGCCAGCAGTGAACTAGCGGGAGGGCACAATGAGCAGTTCTTC
TRBJ1-3	TRBV2	-	-	CASSDRETGNTIYF	TGTGCCAGCAGTGACAGGGAGACTGGAAACACCATATATTTT
TRBJ2-7	TRBV28	-	-	CASSFETPFEQYF	TGTGCCAGCAGTTTCGAGACACCCTTCGAGCAGTACTTC
TRBJ1-3	TRBV5-8	-	-	CASSLTGTFGNTIYF	TGTGCCAGCAGCTTGACCGGGACATTTGGAAACACCATATATTTT
TRBJ2-3	TRBV28	-	TRBD1	CASSSLTGLSSTDTQYF	TGTGCCAGCAGTTCCTTGACAGGGTTGTCGAGCACAGATACGCAGTATTTT
TRBJ2-7	TRBV4-3	-	TRBD1	CASSQVGQGAKYEQYF	TGCGCCAGCAGCCAAGTAGGCCAGGGGGCTAAATACGAGCAGTACTTC
TRBJ2-5	TRBV11-2	-	TRBD1	CASRPFGTARPQETQYF	TGTGCCAGCAGGCCCTTCGGGACAGCAAGACCTCAAGAGACCCAGTACTTC
TRBJ1-6	TRBV7-2	-	-	CASNSGGGPNSPLHF	TGTGCCAGCAATTCCGGGGGCGGCCCCAATTCACCCCTCCACTTT
TRBJ2-7	TRBV7-2	once	-	CASSLGGDNSYEQYF	TGTGCCAGCAGCTTAGGTGGGGACAACTCCTACGAGCAGTACTTC
TRBJ1-2	TRBV6-5	-	-	CASIYDPFNYGYTF	TGTGCCAGCATCTACGACCCCTTTAACTATGGCTACACCTTC
TRBJ2-2	TRBV28	-	-	CASLAGGGTGELFF	TGTGCCAGCCTAGCTGGAGGAGGCACCGGGGAGCTGTTTTTT
TRBJ2-3	TRBV7-2	-	-	CASSRYREGTDTQYF	TGTGCCAGCAGCCGTTACAGGGAGGGGACAGATACGCAGTATTTT
TRBJ1-5	TRBV19	few	-	CASSITANQPQHF	TGTGCCAGTAGTATTACAGCTAATCAGCCCCAGCATTTT
TRBJ1-5	TRBV9	once	-	CASSVSPDQPQHF	TGTGCCAGCAGCGTATCCCCGGACCAGCCCCAGCATTTT
TRBJ2-7	TRBV4-1	-	-	CASSQDKGGPYEQYF	TGCGCCAGCAGCCAAGATAAGGGGGGGCCCTACGAGCAGTACTTC
TRBJ2-5	TRBV18	-	-	CASSPKKETQYF	TGTGCCAGCTCACCTAAAAAAGAGACCCAGTACTTC